This T cell receptor (beta chain) appears in the sequencing data of a study of CD8 T cells in ankylosing spondylitis. The study, taken as a whole, reports: The study identified a TCR beta motif of several highly homologous variants that appeared characteristic of ankylosing spondylitis blood. Past studies reported some motif variants in reactive arthritis synovial fluid and blood. Within matched ankylosing spondylitis synovial fluid, disease-linked clones were reportedly significantly enriched.

With molecular barcodes, quantitative 5'-RACE was used to make the TCR beta libraries. Each CDR3 protein gets one entry after TCRdb re-called the 5' RACE reads with MiXCR. The sample holds around 280,000 distinct CDR3 sequences, around 20% seen once. This CDR3 has 14 residues. Germline V lookup: CDR1 ENHRY, CDR2 SYGVKD. V lost 6 bases and J 2 bases, leaving 10 bases between the germline ends. Comments on this clonotype: Its antigen is as yet unknown.

Sequencing was carried out using blood, either unsorted or a sorted T cell fraction (not recorded which). The sequence was collected from a male donor with ankylosing spondylitis or in good health (not recorded which). The chain couples TRBV10-3 to TRBJ2-2; D call uncertain. CDR3 sequence reads: CAIRSQLNTGELFF. The CDR3 nucleotides are TGTGCCATCAGGTCTCAGCTAAACACCGGGGAGCTGTTTTTT.